This passage covers 7 T cell receptor beta chains from one sample sequenced in a study of T cells after yellow fever vaccination. TCRdb redid the calling of the 5' RACE reads with MiXCR, one entry per CDR3 protein. The sample shows 120,000 or so distinct CDR3 sequences, almost 9% of them seen only once. This specimen consisted of CD8+ T cells sorted from PBMCs, obtained on the day of the yellow fever booster vaccination. These receptors all come from a man in his late teens or twenties who received the YFV17D yellow fever vaccine.

This clonotype was seen a handful of times. The chain carries TRBV4-1 and TRBJ2-2, with D perhaps matching TRBD2 (5 bases). With 1 base removed from V and 5 bases from J, the gap between germline ends came to 11 bases. The CDR3 extends over 15 amino acids. The germline gives CDR1 MGHRA, CDR2 YSYEKL. In DNA, the CDR3 is TGCGCCAGCAGCCAAGGTCTAGCTCTTACCGGGGAGCTGTTTTTT. It yields the protein CASSQGLALTGELFF.

This clonotype is large by share. J is TRBJ2-1 and V is TRBV7-3; the D is unclear. Germline V lookup: CDR1 SGHTA, CDR2 FQGTGA. Trimming removed 5 bases from V and 10 bases from J, with 12 bases in between. CDR3 length: 12 residues. The CDR3, as DNA: TGTGCCAGCAGCGCCACCCTGGGCGAGCAGTTCTTC. Translating gives CASSATLGEQFF.

Judged by abundance, this clonotype is medium-sized. The rearrangement joins TRBV4-3 to TRBJ1-3; no reliable D call. The V and J ends lost 0 bases and 0 bases respectively, with 9 bases between them. Germline values: CDR1 LGHNA, CDR2 YSLEER. The CDR3 consists of 16 residues. CDR3 DNA sequence: TGCGCCAGCAGCCAAGATGGGGAATCCTCTGGAAACACCATATATTTT. Translating it yields CASSQDGESSGNTIYF.

This clonotype was seen more than once but under ten times. CDR3 DNA sequence: TGCAGCGCCGACCGAATAAGGACCTTCTACAATGAGCAGTTCTTC. Translated: CSADRIRTFYNEQFF. The chain joins TRBV29-1 to TRBJ2-1; no reliable D call. The germline V gene encodes CDR1 SQVTM and CDR2 ANQGSEA. V was shortened by 7 bases and J by 3 bases, with 19 bases between the two germline ends. This CDR3 is 15 amino acids long.

This clonotype was counted a few times. The CDR3 spells CASSQERTNTEAFF. As DNA, the CDR3 is TGCGCCAGCAGCCAAGAAAGAACTAACACTGAAGCTTTCTTT. The genes are TRBV4-3 and TRBJ1-1; D unresolved. Trimming cost V 0 bases and J 2 bases, with 7 bases left between them. The CDR3 loop spans 14 amino acids. Germline-derived CDR1 and CDR2 are LGHNA and YSLEER.

A few counts support this clonotype. The chain couples TRBV25-1 to TRBJ1-2, with 8 nucleotides matching TRBD1. V was pared by 5 bases and J by 4 bases, with 15 bases of the junction left unmatched. The germline V gene has CDR1 MGHDK and CDR2 SYGVNS. The CDR3 covers 17 residues. CDR3 sequence: CASSTKPEGDRIYGYTF. CDR3 in DNA: TGTGCCAGCAGTACGAAACCCGAGGGGGACAGGATCTATGGCTACACCTTC.

Ten or more counts support this clonotype. CDR3 in DNA: TGTGCCAGCAGTCTACAGGGCTCTGGGGCCAACGTCCTGACTTTC. It codes for CASSLQGSGANVLTF. This chain links TRBV6-5 with TRBJ2-6; the D gene is possibly TRBD1 (6 bases). The CDR3 has 15 residues. CDR1 and CDR2 (germline): MNHEY, SVGAGI. The V end was cut by 5 bases, the J end by 0 bases, with 8 bases between.